These 11 T cell receptor beta chains originate from one sample sequenced in a study of response to subunit inactivated influenza vaccine. A single record per CDR3 protein comes from TCRdb applying MiXCR to the RT-PCR reads. The sample lists fewer than 200,000 distinct CDR3 sequences; around a tenth were seen once. The sample was non-naive T cells sorted from PBMCs, taken on the day of vaccination. The receptors derive from a man aged 50 to 59 who received an inactivated influenza vaccine.

A note on this clonotype: This could be a read error, since a much larger clone is one nucleotide away. The chain combines TRBV16 with TRBJ2-1; D tentatively reads TRBD1 or TRBD2 (5 bases each). The CDR3 covers 12 residues. The germline V gene encodes CDR1 KGHSY and CDR2 FQNENV. The chain's CDR3 is CPSSQWGNEQFF. The CDR3 DNA sequence: TGTCCCAGCAGCCAATGGGGGAATGAGCAGTTCTTC.

The rearrangement links TRBV28 to TRBJ2-2; D not resolved. Germline-derived CDR1 and CDR2 are MDHEN and SYDVKM. V was trimmed by 10 bases and J by 0 bases, leaving 6 bases between them. The CDR3 has 12 amino acids. The CDR3 bases are TGTGCCACCGAAGCGAACACCGGGGAGCTGTTTTTT. This sequence encodes CATEANTGELFF.

This clonotype was counted many times. V usage is TRBV12-3 or TRBV12-4 and J usage is TRBJ2-2; D is unclear. With 7 bases removed from V and 1 base from J, the gap between germline ends came to 7 bases. This CDR3 has 13 amino acids. This CDR3 reads CASTWWNTGELFF. CDR3 DNA: TGTGCCAGCACATGGTGGAACACCGGGGAGCTGTTTTTT.

The chain uses TRBV20-1 and TRBJ2-1, with a weak D call TRBD1 (5 bases). This CDR3 contains 13 residues. From germline, CDR1 is DFQATT and CDR2 SNEGSKA (reference sequence). The V gene lost 5 bases and the J gene lost 0 bases, with 8 bases spanning the gap. The CDR3: CSARQSSYNEQFF. CDR3 DNA: TGCAGTGCTCGACAGAGCTCCTACAATGAGCAGTTCTTC.

The chain carries TRBV7-2 and TRBJ1-3; tentative D call: TRBD1 (6 bases). The germline V gene has CDR1 SGHTA and CDR2 FQGNSA. The V gene lost 5 bases and the J gene lost 0 bases, with 11 bases spanning the gap. CDR3 size: 15 residues. The CDR3 sequence is CASSPQGFSGNTIYF. In DNA form, the CDR3 reads TGTGCCAGCAGCCCACAGGGTTTCTCTGGAAACACCATATATTTT. Looking up the rest from reference TRBV7-2 and TRBJ1-3 gives the full variable domain: GAGVSQSPSNKVTEKGKDVELRCDPISGHTALYWYRQSLGQGLEFLIYFQGNSAPDKSGLPSDRFSAERTGGSVSTLTIQRTQQEDSAVYLCASSPQGFSGNTIYFGEGSWLTVV.

This clonotype showed up just a few times. V and J are TRBV7-2 and TRBJ1-1, with 9 bases identical to TRBD1. This CDR3 has 15 amino acids. J lost 9 bases, V lost 1 base, and 9 bases had no gene match. Per germline, CDR1 SGHTA and CDR2 FQGNSA. The CDR3 sequence is CASSLVVGQGSKAFF. The CDR3 bases are TGTGCCAGCAGCTTAGTAGTGGGACAGGGTTCTAAAGCTTTCTTT. The variable domain in full, completed from reference TRBV7-2 and TRBJ1-1, reads GAGVSQSPSNKVTEKGKDVELRCDPISGHTALYWYRQSLGQGLEFLIYFQGNSAPDKSGLPSDRFSAERTGGSVSTLTIQRTQQEDSAVYLCASSLVVGQGSKAFFGQGTRLTVV.

This clonotype appeared a few times. The chain recombines TRBV6-5 with TRBJ2-1; TRBD2 agrees at 11 bases. This CDR3 is 17 amino acids long. Per germline, CDR1 MNHEY and CDR2 SVGAGI. V was pared by 0 bases and J by 4 bases, with 5 bases of the junction left unmatched. CDR3 in DNA: TGTGCCAGCAGTTACTCGGGTAGCGGGGGGGTGTACAATGAGCAGTTCTTC. It yields the protein CASSYSGSGGVYNEQFF.

This clonotype appeared many times. The CDR3 here is CASSLVGRSTYNSPLHF. CDR3 sequence (DNA): TGTGCCAGCAGTTTAGTAGGGCGTAGCACCTATAATTCACCCCTCCACTTT. The rearrangement joins TRBV27 to TRBJ1-6; D not resolved. V lost 2 bases to trimming and J lost 2 bases, with 13 bases between them. CDR1 is MNHEY, CDR2 SMNVEV, per germline (reference sequence). The CDR3 runs to 17 residues.

This chain connects TRBV4-3 to TRBJ1-1; D perhaps matches TRBD1 (5 bases). CDR3 size: 18 residues. Deletions cut 0 bases from V and 2 bases from J, with 19 bases between. Germline V gene data show CDR1 as LGHNA and CDR2 as YSLEER. CDR3: CASSQEVGGSRVNTEAFF. The CDR3 DNA is TGCGCCAGCAGCCAAGAAGTGGGGGGTAGCAGGGTAAACACTGAAGCTTTCTTT.

This clonotype has at least ten counts. V and J are TRBV12-3 or TRBV12-4 and TRBJ2-1; no reliable D call. This CDR3 contains 11 residues. V lost 7 bases and J 10 bases, leaving 11 bases between the germline ends. The CDR3 reads CASTRYGEQFF. CDR3 nucleotides: TGTGCCAGCACCCGCTATGGGGAGCAGTTCTTC.

Many counts were recorded for this clonotype. V gene TRBV6-2 or TRBV6-3 combines with J gene TRBJ1-2, with D perhaps matching TRBD1 (6 bases). This CDR3 is 14 amino acids long. Per the germline V gene, CDR1 is MNHEY and CDR2 is SVGEGT. Trimming stripped 7 bases from V and 4 bases from J, with 16 bases between. CDR3 DNA: TGTGCCAGCACTCGGACAGCCCTAGGCTATGGCTACACCTTC. This gives the protein CASTRTALGYGYTF.